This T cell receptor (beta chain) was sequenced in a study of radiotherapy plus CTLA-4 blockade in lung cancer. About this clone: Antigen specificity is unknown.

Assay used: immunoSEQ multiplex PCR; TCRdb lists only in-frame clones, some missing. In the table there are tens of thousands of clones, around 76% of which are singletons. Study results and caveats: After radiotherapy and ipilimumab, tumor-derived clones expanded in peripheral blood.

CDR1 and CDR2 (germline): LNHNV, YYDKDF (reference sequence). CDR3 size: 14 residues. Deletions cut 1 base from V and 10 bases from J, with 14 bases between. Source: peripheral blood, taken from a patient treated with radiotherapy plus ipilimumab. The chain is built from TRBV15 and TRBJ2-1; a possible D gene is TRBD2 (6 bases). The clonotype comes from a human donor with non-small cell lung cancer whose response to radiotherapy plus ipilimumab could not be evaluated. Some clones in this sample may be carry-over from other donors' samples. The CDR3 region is CATSRGGDGREQFF. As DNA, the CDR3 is TGTGCCACCAGCAGAGGGGGGGATGGCCGGGAGCAGTTCTTC.